Listed here are 11 T cell receptor beta chains from one sample, sequenced in a study of post-analysis software for immune sequencing data. The study, taken as a whole, reports: Five or six TRBV segments (TRBV5-6, TRBV5-1 and TRBV20-1 among them) occurred more frequently in patients than in controls.

Presence of unique molecular identifiers characterized the TCR beta cDNA libraries. TCRdb re-called the PCR reads with MiXCR, one entry per CDR3 protein. The sample contains roughly 670,000 distinct CDR3 sequences, 59% of which appear only once. These receptors' targets are unknown. The sequencing sample was made of blood. All receptors come from a girl aged 2 to 9 with multiple sclerosis.

A remark on this clonotype: One end of the junction fails to match germline, which may point to a read error. The DNA for the CDR3 is TGCAGCGTTGGGAACGGGGGATCCTCCTGCGAGCAGTACTTC. Residues: CSVGNGGSSCEQYF. The chain carries TRBV29-1 and TRBJ2-7, with a possible D match to TRBD2 (6 bases). CDR1 and CDR2 (germline): SQVTM, ANQGSEA. The CDR3 runs 14 residues.

This clonotype was counted only a few times. The chain joins TRBV13 to TRBJ2-1; a possible D gene is TRBD2 (6 bases). Germline CDR1 is PRHDT and CDR2 is FYEKMQ (reference sequence). This CDR3 is built from 15 residues. Deletions cut 1 base from V and 0 bases from J, with 7 bases between. The CDR3 loop reads CASSLVAVSYNEQFF. CDR3 bases: TGTGCCAGCAGCTTAGTAGCGGTCTCCTACAATGAGCAGTTCTTC.

The V and J genes are TRBV20-1 and TRBJ2-5, with D unresolved. Trimming took 0 bases from V and 5 from J, leaving 19 bases between them. CDR1 is DFQATT and CDR2 is SNEGSKA in the germline V gene (reference sequence). This CDR3 is 16 amino acids long. The CDR3 loop reads CSARDVALSLGETQYF. Here the CDR3 DNA reads TGCAGTGCTAGAGATGTGGCCCTCTCGCTTGGGGAGACCCAGTACTTC.

The chain joins TRBV10-2 to TRBJ2-1; either TRBD1 or TRBD2 may fit D (5 bases each). Germline V gene lookup returns CDR1 WSHSY and CDR2 SAAADI. The germline V and J ends were trimmed by 0 bases and 6 bases, with 18 bases remaining between them. This CDR3 has 17 residues. The CDR3 reads CASSESVRGPRPNEQFF. For the CDR3, the DNA is TGCGCCAGCAGTGAGTCGGTTCGGGGCCCCCGCCCCAATGAGCAGTTCTTC.

This clonotype was seen more than once but under ten times. This rearrangement joins TRBV12-3 or TRBV12-4 to TRBJ1-2; no reliable D call. The CDR3 runs 15 residues. V was shortened by 2 bases and J by 4 bases, with 14 bases between the two germline ends. The CDR3 region is CASSLSGVRLYGYTF. The DNA of the CDR3 is TGTGCCAGCAGTTTAAGTGGAGTGCGGCTCTATGGCTACACCTTC.

V usage is TRBV2 and J usage is TRBJ2-7, with D possibly TRBD2 on 5 matching bases. Germline CDR1 reads SNHLY; CDR2 reads FYNNEI. The length of the CDR3 is 14 residues. Trimming cost V 9 bases and J 0 bases, with 15 bases left between them. CDR3 coding DNA: TGTGCCAGGGGAGCAGGCTCGAGCTCCTACGAGCAGTACTTC. It encodes CARGAGSSSYEQYF.

The chain has TRBV12-3 or TRBV12-4 and TRBJ2-7; tentative D call: TRBD1 (5 bases). V lost 0 bases and J lost 0, with 9 bases in between. This CDR3 contains 15 residues. As DNA, the CDR3 is TGTGCCAGCAGTTTAGCAGGGGCGAGCTCCTACGAGCAGTACTTC. This gives the protein CASSLAGASSYEQYF.

The genes are TRBV5-1 and TRBJ2-5; 9 nucleotides align to TRBD2. TRBJ2-7 explains the end of the DNA better; the J call may be wrong. Germline CDR1 reads SGHRS; CDR2 reads YFSETQ. The CDR3 contains 15 residues. CDR3 nucleotide sequence: TGCGCCAGCAGCTTGGCTAGCGGGGCAGTGTACGAGCAGTACTTC. This translates into CASSLASGAVYEQYF.

The rearrangement links TRBV20-1 to TRBJ2-5; D is ambiguous. Trimming pared 1 base from V and 7 bases from J, leaving 13 bases between. The CDR3 is 13 amino acids. Germline lookup yields CDR1 DFQATT and CDR2 SNEGSKA (reference sequence). The CDR3 is CSARGTSPTTQYF. In DNA, the CDR3 is TGCAGTGCTAGAGGGACGAGCCCCACGACCCAGTACTTC.

The V call is TRBV12-3 or TRBV12-4, the J call TRBJ1-2; 7 nucleotides line up with TRBD1. V shed 3 bases, J shed 4 bases, and the junction held 8 bases outside the gene matches. CDR3 length equals 15 residues. DNA of the CDR3: TGTGCCAGCAGTTTGGAGGGGGCGGAGGGCTATGGCTACACCTTC. Translating it yields CASSLEGAEGYGYTF.

This clonotype was picked up a small number of times. The genes are TRBV10-3 and TRBJ2-5; possibly TRBD2 for D (6 bases). Between the trimmed V and J ends, which lost 2 bases and 0 bases, there was a span of 13 bases. Germline assignment: CDR1 ENHRY and CDR2 SYGVKD. The CDR3 totals 16 residues. As DNA, the CDR3 is TGTGCCATCAGTGAGGGTGGCGGGATGTACCAAGAGACCCAGTACTTC. It specifies CAISEGGGMYQETQYF.